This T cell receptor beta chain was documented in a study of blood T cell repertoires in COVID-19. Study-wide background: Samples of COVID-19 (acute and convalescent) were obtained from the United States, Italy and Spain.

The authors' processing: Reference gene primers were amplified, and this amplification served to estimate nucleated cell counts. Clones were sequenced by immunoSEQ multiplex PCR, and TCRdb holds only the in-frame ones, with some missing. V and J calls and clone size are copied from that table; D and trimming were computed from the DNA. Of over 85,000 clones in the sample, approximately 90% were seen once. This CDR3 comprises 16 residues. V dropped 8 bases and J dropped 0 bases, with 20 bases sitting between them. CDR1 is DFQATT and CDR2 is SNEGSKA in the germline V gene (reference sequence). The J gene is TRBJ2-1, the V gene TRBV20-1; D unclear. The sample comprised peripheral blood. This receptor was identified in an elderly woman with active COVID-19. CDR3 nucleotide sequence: TGCAGTCCGAGTGGGCGGTCCGCCGGCTCCTACAATGAGCAGTTCTTC. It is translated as CSPSGRSAGSYNEQFF.